A single sample gave rise to the 10 T cell receptor beta chains below, sequenced in a study of control samples from healthy donors and cancer patients. The assay was immunoSEQ multiplex PCR, and TCRdb's table has in-frame clones only and misses some. The sample has around 90,000 clones, more than 75% seen once. The specimen sequenced was blood. The receptor set was obtained from a woman in her 40s in good health.

J is TRBJ2-7 and V is TRBV5-1; weak D call: TRBD2 (6 bases). Trimming cost V 0 bases and J 4 bases, with 11 bases left between them. The germline gives CDR1 SGHRS, CDR2 YFSETQ. The CDR3 sequence is 14 residues long. The CDR3 DNA reads as TGCGCCAGCAGCTTGGGGGACTTACCGTACGAGCAGTACTTC. Translation: CASSLGDLPYEQYF.

This clone was detected once. The chain employs TRBV5-6 and TRBJ2-2, with 10 bases lining up with TRBD1. CDR1 and CDR2 from the germline V gene are SGHDT and YYEEEE. V trimming: 3 bases; J trimming: 5 bases; junction bases outside the gene matches: 10. There are 17 residues in the CDR3. This CDR3 is CASSSLGQGRRTGELFF. CDR3 DNA sequence: TGTGCCAGCAGCTCCCTGGGACAGGGGAGAAGAACCGGGGAGCTGTTTTTT.

This chain links TRBV13 with TRBJ2-3; tentative D call: TRBD1 (6 bases). Germline-derived CDR1 and CDR2 are PRHDT and FYEKMQ (reference sequence). Trimming cost V 2 bases and J 1 base, with 10 bases left between them. CDR3 length equals 15 residues. The DNA for the CDR3 is TGTGCCAGCAGCTTAAGTACAGGGCGCACAGATACGCAGTATTTT. Its protein is CASSLSTGRTDTQYF.

A few counts support this clone. This rearrangement joins TRBV7-9 to TRBJ2-2; D might be TRBD1 (5 bases). Trimming took off 3 bases at V and 5 bases at J, with 16 bases between the two ends. Germline V gene data show CDR1 as SEHNR and CDR2 as FQNEAQ (reference sequence). The CDR3 has 16 residues. The CDR3: CASSFTGGRGTGELFF. The CDR3 region has the DNA TGTGCCAGCAGCTTCACAGGCGGTCGTGGGACCGGGGAGCTGTTTTTT.

This sequence joins TRBV5-4 and TRBJ2-7; either TRBD1 or TRBD2 may supply D (7 bases each). V was cut by 1 base and J by 1 base, with 9 bases left in between. CDR3 length: 14 residues. Germline V gene sequence: CDR1 SGHNT, CDR2 YYREEE (reference sequence). The DNA for the CDR3 is TGTGCCAGCAGCTTGCAGGGGGGGTCCTACGAGCAGTACTTC. Protein: CASSLQGGSYEQYF. Supplemented by reference TRBV5-4 and TRBJ2-7, the full variable domain reads ETGVTQSPTHLIKTRGQQVTLRCSSQSGHNTVSWYQQALGQGPQFIFQYYREEENGRGNFPPRFSGLQFPNYSSELNVNALELDDSALYLCASSLQGGSYEQYFGPGTRLTVT.

The rearrangement links TRBV12-5 to TRBJ1-1; the match to TRBD1 covers 8 bases. V lost 2 bases to trimming and J lost 4 bases; unmatched junction nucleotides: 3. The CDR3 sequence is 14 residues long. Germline CDR1 is LGHNT and CDR2 is FRNRAP. CDR3 in DNA: TGTGCTAGTGGTTTGCAGGGGGCGGGCACTGAAGCTTTCTTT. It encodes CASGLQGAGTEAFF.

The J gene is TRBJ1-5, the V gene TRBV15, with a possible D match to TRBD1 (6 bases). The CDR3 runs 15 residues. The germline V and J ends were trimmed by 0 bases and 3 bases, with 9 bases remaining between them. Germline V CDR1 and CDR2: LNHNV, YYDKDF (reference sequence). Here the CDR3 DNA reads TGTGCCACCAGCAGAGACAGGGGATCCAATCAGCCCCAGCATTTT. Its protein is CATSRDRGSNQPQHF.

The V and J genes are TRBV6-5 and TRBJ1-4, with a tentative D call TRBD1 (5 bases). Trimming cost V 6 bases and J 7 bases, with 15 bases left between them. Germline V gene data show CDR1 as MNHEY and CDR2 as SVGAGI. The CDR3 consists of 14 residues. CDR3 in DNA: TGTGCCAGCAGCCGGGCCCCGCAGGGTGAAAAACTGTTTTTT. Its translation: CASSRAPQGEKLFF.

As to this clone: One end of the junction varies from germline; a read error may be responsible. The chain uses TRBV4-3 and TRBJ2-1; D assignment may be TRBD1 or TRBD2 (7 bases each). Germline values: CDR1 LGHNA, CDR2 YSLEER. The CDR3 is 15 residues long. DNA for the CDR3: TGCGCCCGCAGCCCAGGGGGGGGGATTAGGGATGAGCAGTTCTTC. Amino acid sequence: CARSPGGGIRDEQFF.

This chain joins TRBV6-1 and TRBJ1-1, with D hard to call. The germline V gene has CDR1 MNHNS and CDR2 SASEGT. The CDR3 runs to 14 residues. V dropped 1 base and J dropped 0 bases, with 6 bases sitting between them. The CDR3 DNA reads TGTGCCAGCAGTGAAGACAACGTGAACACTGAAGCTTTCTTT. This translates into CASSEDNVNTEAFF.